This record covers a single T cell receptor (beta chain). Antigen: not known. The data derive from a study of CD8 T cell repertoires and HIV-1 epitope variants. Trimming left V 4 bases short and J 2 bases short, with 13 bases between. This CDR3 is built from 15 residues. Germline V gives CDR1 SGHDN, CDR2 FVKESK. Clones were read by immunoSEQ multiplex PCR, and TCRdb kept only the in-frame ones, dropping some. The table shows a few thousand clones, with 65% to 75% occurring only once. The source is a male donor with HIV. Input material: cultured CD8+ T cells derived from PBMCs. The genes are TRBV14 and TRBJ2-3; D is unclear. CDR3 DNA sequence: TGTGCCAGCAGCCTCGTGACTGATTACACAGATACGCAGTATTTT. As protein: CASSLVTDYTDTQYF.